These 2 T cell receptor beta chains were all obtained from the same sample, sequenced in a study of T cell responses to AZD1222 COVID-19 vaccine. TCRdb's copy holds only in-frame clones and misses some; the assay was immunoSEQ multiplex PCR. The sample shows about 180,000 clones, 88% of them seen only once. This specimen consisted of peripheral blood, obtained on day 0 of AZD1222 vaccination. The receptors were sampled from an adult in good health.

The chain uses TRBV10-3 and TRBJ2-7; possible D gene TRBD1, 6 bases. Per germline, CDR1 ENHRY and CDR2 SYGVKD. The CDR3 sequence is 12 residues long. Trimming left V 0 bases short and J 13 bases short, with 13 bases between. The CDR3 loop reads CAISESGSGTYF. The CDR3 DNA reads TGTGCCATCAGTGAGTCAGGGTCAGGGACATACTTC.

The CDR3 DNA reads TGTGCCAGCAGCCCCTGGAGCGGGGGGAACACCGGGGAGCTGTTTTTT. As protein: CASSPWSGGNTGELFF. V usage is TRBV7-9 and J usage is TRBJ2-2; 8 bases are a match to TRBD2. The junction had 6 bases not matched to a gene; V was cut back by 5 bases and J by 1 base. CDR1 and CDR2 from the germline V gene are SEHNR and FQNEAQ (reference sequence). The CDR3 contains 16 residues.